This T cell receptor beta chain comes out of a study of T cells in Graves' hyperthyroidism and ophthalmopathy. Study background: Staff took peripheral blood when the initial diagnosis was made, before any treatment began.

Amplification of TCR beta CDR3 regions was performed using RNA transcripts as template. The primer set for the first-round RT-PCR of the TCR CDR3 was HTBI. MiXCR was run by TCRdb on the multiplex PCR reads, yielding one entry per CDR3 protein. The sample has roughly 200,000 distinct CDR3 sequences; about 18% are singletons. This clonotype appeared many times. The CDR3 runs to 15 residues. Germline CDR1 LNHNV, CDR2 YYDKDF (reference sequence). V was pared by 0 bases and J by 2 bases, with 8 bases between. What was sequenced was blood. This receptor was identified in a man aged 40-49 years with Graves' hyperthyroidism. The gene calls are TRBV15 and TRBJ1-3; no firm D call. CDR3 in amino acids: CATSRDPVAGNTIYF. The CDR3, as DNA: TGTGCCACCAGCAGAGATCCGGTAGCTGGAAACACCATATATTTT.